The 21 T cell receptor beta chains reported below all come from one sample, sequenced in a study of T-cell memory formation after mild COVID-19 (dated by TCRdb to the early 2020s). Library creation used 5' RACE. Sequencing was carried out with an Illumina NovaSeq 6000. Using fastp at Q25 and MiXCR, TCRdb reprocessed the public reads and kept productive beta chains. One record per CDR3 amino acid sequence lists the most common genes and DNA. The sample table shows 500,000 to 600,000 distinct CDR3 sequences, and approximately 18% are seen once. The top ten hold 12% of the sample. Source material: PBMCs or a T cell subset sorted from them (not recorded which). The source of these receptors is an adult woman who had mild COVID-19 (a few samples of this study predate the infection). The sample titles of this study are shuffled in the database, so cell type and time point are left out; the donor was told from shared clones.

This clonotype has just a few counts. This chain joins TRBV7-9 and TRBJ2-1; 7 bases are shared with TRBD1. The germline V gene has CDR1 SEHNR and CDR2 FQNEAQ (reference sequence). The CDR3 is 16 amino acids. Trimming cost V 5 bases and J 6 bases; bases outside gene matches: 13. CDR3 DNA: TGTGCCAGCAGCCCCGGACCCGACAGGGTCGGCAATGAGCAGTTCTTC. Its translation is CASSPGPDRVGNEQFF.

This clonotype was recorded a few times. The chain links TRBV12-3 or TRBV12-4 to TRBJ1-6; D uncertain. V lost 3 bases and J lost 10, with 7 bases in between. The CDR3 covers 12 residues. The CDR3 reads CASSLGRSPLHF. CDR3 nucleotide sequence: TGTGCCAGCAGTTTGGGGAGATCACCCCTCCACTTT.

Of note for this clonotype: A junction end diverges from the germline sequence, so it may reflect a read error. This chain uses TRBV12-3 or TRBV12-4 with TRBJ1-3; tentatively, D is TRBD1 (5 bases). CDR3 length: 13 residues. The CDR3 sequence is CASSPPGPRRCDF. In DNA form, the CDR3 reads TGTGCCAGCAGTCCTCCGGGACCCCGCCGGTGCGATTTT.

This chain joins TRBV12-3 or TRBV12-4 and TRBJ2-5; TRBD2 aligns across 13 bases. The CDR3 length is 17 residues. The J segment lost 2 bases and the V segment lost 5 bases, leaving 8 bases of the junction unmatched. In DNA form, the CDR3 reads TGTGCCAGCAGTACCACCTGGACTAGCGGGGGACAAGAGACCCAGTACTTC. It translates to CASSTTWTSGGQETQYF.

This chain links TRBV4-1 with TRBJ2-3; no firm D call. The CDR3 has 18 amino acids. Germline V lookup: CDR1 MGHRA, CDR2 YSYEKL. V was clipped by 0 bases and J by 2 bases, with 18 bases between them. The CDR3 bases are TGCGCCAGCAGCCAAGAACGAAGCGTGGGCAGGTTCACAGATACGCAGTATTTT. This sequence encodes CASSQERSVGRFTDTQYF.

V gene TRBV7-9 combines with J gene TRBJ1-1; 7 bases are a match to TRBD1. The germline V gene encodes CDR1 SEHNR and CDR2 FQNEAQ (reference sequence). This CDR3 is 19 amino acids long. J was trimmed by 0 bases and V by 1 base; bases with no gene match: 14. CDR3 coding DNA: TGTGCCAGCAGCTTAGAATACCTGGAGGGGGCAGAGATGAACACTGAAGCTTTCTTT. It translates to CASSLEYLEGAEMNTEAFF.

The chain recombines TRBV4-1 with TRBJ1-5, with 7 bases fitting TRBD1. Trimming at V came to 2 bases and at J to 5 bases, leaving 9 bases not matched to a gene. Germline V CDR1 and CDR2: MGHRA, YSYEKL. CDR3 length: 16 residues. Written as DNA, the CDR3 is TGCGCCAGCAGCCAATCCCCGGGACAGAGGGATCAGCCCCAGCATTTT. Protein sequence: CASSQSPGQRDQPQHF.

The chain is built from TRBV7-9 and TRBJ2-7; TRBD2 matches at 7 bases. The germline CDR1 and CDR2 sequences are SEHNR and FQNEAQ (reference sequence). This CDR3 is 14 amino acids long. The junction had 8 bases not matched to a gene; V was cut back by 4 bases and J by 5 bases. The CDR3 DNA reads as TGTGCCAGCAGCTGGGGAGCGGGGTCTAACGAGCAGTACTTC. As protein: CASSWGAGSNEQYF.

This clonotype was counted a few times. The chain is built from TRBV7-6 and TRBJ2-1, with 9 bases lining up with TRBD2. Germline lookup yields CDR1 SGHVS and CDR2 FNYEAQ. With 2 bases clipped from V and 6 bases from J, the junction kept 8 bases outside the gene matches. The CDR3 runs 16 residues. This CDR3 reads CASSLYMAGGPNEQFF. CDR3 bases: TGTGCCAGCAGCTTATATATGGCGGGGGGGCCCAATGAGCAGTTCTTC.

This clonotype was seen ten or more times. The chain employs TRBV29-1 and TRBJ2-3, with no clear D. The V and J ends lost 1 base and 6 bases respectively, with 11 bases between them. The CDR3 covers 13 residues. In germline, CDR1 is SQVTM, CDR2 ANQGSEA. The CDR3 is CSVEGIPTDTQYF. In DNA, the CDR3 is TGCAGCGTTGAAGGGATCCCGACGGATACGCAGTATTTT.

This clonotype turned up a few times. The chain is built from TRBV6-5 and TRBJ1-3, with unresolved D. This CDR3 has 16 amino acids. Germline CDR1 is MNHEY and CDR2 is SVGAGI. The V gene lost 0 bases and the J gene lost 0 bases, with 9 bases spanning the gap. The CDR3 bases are TGTGCCAGCAGTTACTCCACGGGATTCTCTGGAAACACCATATATTTT. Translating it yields CASSYSTGFSGNTIYF.

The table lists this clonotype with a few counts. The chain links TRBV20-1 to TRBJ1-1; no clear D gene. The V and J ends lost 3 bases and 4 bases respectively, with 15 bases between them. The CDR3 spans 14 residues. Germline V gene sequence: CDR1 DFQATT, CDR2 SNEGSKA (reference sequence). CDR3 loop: CSASPWEGGTEAFF. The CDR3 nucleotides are TGCAGTGCTAGCCCCTGGGAGGGTGGCACTGAAGCTTTCTTT.

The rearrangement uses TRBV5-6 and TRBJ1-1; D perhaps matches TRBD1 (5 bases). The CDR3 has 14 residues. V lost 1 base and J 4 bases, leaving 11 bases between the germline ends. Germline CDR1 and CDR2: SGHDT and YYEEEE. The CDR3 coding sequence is TGTGCCAGCAGCTTGTTCCGGGGCCGCACTGAAGCTTTCTTT. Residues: CASSLFRGRTEAFF.

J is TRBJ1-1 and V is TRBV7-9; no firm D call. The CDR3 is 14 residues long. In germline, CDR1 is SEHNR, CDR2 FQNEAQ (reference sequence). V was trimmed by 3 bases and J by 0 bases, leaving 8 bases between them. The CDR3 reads CASSFSALNTEAFF. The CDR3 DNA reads TGTGCCAGCAGCTTCTCGGCCCTGAACACTGAAGCTTTCTTT.

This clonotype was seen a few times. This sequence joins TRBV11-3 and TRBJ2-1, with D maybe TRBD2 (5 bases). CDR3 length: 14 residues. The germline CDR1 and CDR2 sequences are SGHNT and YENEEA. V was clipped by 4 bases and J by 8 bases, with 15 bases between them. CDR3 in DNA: TGTGCCAGCAGCTCTCCAACTAGGTGGGATGAGCAGTTCTTC. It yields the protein CASSSPTRWDEQFF.

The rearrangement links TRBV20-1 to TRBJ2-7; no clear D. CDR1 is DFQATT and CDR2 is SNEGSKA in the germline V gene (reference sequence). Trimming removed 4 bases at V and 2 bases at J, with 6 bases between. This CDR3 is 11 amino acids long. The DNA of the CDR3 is TGCAGTGCTACGAGCACCTACGAGCAGTACTTC. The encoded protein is CSATSTYEQYF.

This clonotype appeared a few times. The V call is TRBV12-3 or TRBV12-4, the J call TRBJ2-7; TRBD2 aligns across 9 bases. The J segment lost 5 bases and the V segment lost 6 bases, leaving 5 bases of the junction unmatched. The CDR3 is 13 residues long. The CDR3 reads CASSSGRSDEQYF. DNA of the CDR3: TGTGCCAGCAGCAGCGGGAGGTCCGACGAGCAGTACTTC.

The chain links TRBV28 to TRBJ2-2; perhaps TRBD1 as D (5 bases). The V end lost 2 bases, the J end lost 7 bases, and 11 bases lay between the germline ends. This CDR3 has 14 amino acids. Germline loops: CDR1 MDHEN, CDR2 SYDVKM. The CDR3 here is CASSLRQGHGELFF. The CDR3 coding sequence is TGTGCCAGCAGTTTACGGCAGGGTCACGGGGAGCTGTTTTTT. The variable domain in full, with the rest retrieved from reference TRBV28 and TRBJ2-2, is DVKVTQSSRYLVKRTGEKVFLECVQDMDHENMFWYRQDPGLGLRLIYFSYDVKMKEKGDIPEGYSVSREKKERFSLILESASTNQTSMYLCASSLRQGHGELFFGEGSRLTVL.

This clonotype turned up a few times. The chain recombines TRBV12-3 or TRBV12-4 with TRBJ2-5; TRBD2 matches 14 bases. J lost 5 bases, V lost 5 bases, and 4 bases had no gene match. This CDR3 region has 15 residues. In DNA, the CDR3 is TGTGCCAGCAGTGAGGGACTAGCGGGAGTTGAGACCCAGTACTTC. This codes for CASSEGLAGVETQYF.

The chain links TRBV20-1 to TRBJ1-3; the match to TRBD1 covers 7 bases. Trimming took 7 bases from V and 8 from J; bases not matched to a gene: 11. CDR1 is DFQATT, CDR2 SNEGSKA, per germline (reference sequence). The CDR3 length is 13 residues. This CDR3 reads CSVRQGLWDTIYF. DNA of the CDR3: TGCAGTGTCAGACAGGGCCTGTGGGACACCATATATTTT.

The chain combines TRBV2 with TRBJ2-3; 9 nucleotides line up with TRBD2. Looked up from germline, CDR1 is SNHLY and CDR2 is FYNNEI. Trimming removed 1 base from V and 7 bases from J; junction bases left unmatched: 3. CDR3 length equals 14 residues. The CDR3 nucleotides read TGTGCCAGCAGTGAAGGCGGGGGGGTAAATACGCAGTATTTT. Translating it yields CASSEGGGVNTQYF.